This section outlines one T cell receptor beta chain sequence together with its context. The sample originates from a study of blood T cell repertoires in COVID-19. Turning to the study itself: Researchers got acute and convalescent COVID-19 samples from the United States, Italy and Spain. T cells, B-cell-depleted T cells, or PBMCs provided the cDNA or gDNA that served as material.

Per the authors' pipeline: Reference gene primer amplification in the assay estimated nucleated cell counts. TCRdb's table, derived via immunoSEQ multiplex PCR, lists solely in-frame clones and lacks some. V and J calls and clone size follow that table, whereas D and trimming were derived from the DNA. This sample has tens of thousands of clones, with 83% found just once. Patients of the Seattle cohort, enrolled during active infection, were followed longitudinally. Germline V gives CDR1 SGHKS, CDR2 YYEKEE (reference sequence). V was shortened by 0 bases and J by 8 bases, with 11 bases between the two germline ends. The CDR3 loop spans 13 amino acids.

V usage is TRBV5-5 and J usage is TRBJ1-2; TRBD1 is a possible D gene (5 bases). The receptor comes from a young man with COVID-19, enrolled during active disease. The source material was peripheral blood. The CDR3 region has the DNA TGTGCCAGCAGCTTGGGGGCGGGGCGAGGCTACACCTTC. This gives the protein CASSLGAGRGYTF. Together with reference TRBV5-5 and TRBJ1-2, the CDR3 gives the full variable domain: DAGVTQSPTHLIKTRGQQVTLRCSPISGHKSVSWYQQVLGQGPQFIFQYYEKEERGRGNFPDRFSARQFPNYSSELNVNALLLGDSALYLCASSLGAGRGYTFGSGTRLTVV.